Included here is one T cell receptor (beta chain) sequence, with context. Its antigen is currently unknown. Trimming stripped 4 bases from V and 10 bases from J, with 8 bases between. This CDR3 comprises 10 residues. Germline CDR1 reads SQVTM; CDR2 reads ANQGSEA. TCRdb re-called the 5' RACE reads through MiXCR, storing one row per CDR3 protein. The table has about 130,000 distinct CDR3 sequences, roughly 10% seen once. This entry belongs to a study of T cells after yellow fever vaccination. Study-level findings and limits: FACS-sorted repertoires might harbor abundant contaminating clonotypes from the bulk population.

This chain uses TRBV29-1 with TRBJ1-5; no definite D call. Sequencing was performed on CD8+ T cells sorted from PBMCs, taken on the day of the yellow fever booster vaccination. The clonotype originates from a man between 18 and 35 years old who received the YFV17D yellow fever vaccine. CDR3 DNA sequence: TGCAGCGTTGGGGTCCAACCCCAGCATTTT. It translates to CSVGVQPQHF.